Detailed here is one T cell receptor (beta chain). This record belongs to a study of blood T cell repertoires in COVID-19. Turning to the study itself: The United States, Italy and Spain were the sources of the acute and convalescent COVID-19 samples. Sources were T cells, B-cell-depleted T cells, or PBMCs; the material itself was cDNA or gDNA.

Source study methods: How many nucleated cells were present was estimated from reference gene primer amplification. Generated by immunoSEQ multiplex PCR, the TCRdb table keeps only in-frame clones and is missing some. V and J calls and clone size are copied from that table; D and trimming were computed from the DNA. Of around 200,000 clones in the sample, roughly nine tenths are singletons; the top ten hold 6.5% to 8.5%. Germline V gene sequence: CDR1 DFQATT, CDR2 SNEGSKA (reference sequence). The V segment lost 3 bases and the J segment 2 bases; nucleotides outside the gene matches: 5. The length of the CDR3 is 15 residues.

The material sequenced was peripheral blood. This clonotype was obtained from a man aged 40-49 years with acute or convalescent COVID-19. The genes are TRBV20-1 and TRBJ2-3, with TRBD2 matching 10 bases. Written as DNA, the CDR3 is TGCAGTGCTAGTTTAGCGGGGGGACCCACAGATACGCAGTATTTT. Translating it yields CSASLAGGPTDTQYF.